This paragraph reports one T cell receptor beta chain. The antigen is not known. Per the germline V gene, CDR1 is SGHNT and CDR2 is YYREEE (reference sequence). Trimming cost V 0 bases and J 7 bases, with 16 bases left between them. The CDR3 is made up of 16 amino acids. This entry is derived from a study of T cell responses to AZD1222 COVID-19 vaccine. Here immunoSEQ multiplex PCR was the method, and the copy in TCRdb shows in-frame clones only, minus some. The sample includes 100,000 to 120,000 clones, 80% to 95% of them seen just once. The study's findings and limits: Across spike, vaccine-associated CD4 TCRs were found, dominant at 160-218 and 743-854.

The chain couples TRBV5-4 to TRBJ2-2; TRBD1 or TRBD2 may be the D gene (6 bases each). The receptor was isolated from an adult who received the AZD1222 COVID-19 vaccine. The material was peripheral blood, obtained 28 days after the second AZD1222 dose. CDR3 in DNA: TGTGCCAGCAGCTTGGGTATCCGGGGGCGCGGCGGGGAGCTGTTTTTT. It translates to CASSLGIRGRGGELFF.